The present T cell receptor beta chain was sequenced within a study of cytomegalovirus exposure and HLA in healthy donors. This CDR3 comprises 15 residues. The germline gives CDR1 MNHEY, CDR2 SMNVEV (reference sequence). V shed 3 bases and J shed 3 bases, with 13 bases lying between them. In regard to this clone: Its cognate antigen is unknown.

Findings and limits, study-wide: Most TCR sequences were uncommon, yet certain public TCRs appeared in many donors. TCR beta chains numbering more than 150 were designated cytomegalovirus-associated. Most TCR beta V segments were productive about 87% or about 30% of the time in an earlier analysis.

The PCR used 60 Vbeta and 13 Jbeta primers. Clones were sequenced by immunoSEQ multiplex PCR, and TCRdb holds only the in-frame ones, with some missing. The sample has around 140,000 clones; approximately 80% are singletons. The chain joins TRBV27 to TRBJ2-3; D may be TRBD1 (5 bases). This TCR was sampled from a woman aged 18-35 years in good health and CMV-seronegative. Material: PBMCs. In DNA, the CDR3 is TGTGCCAGCAGTTTTCGAGACAGACGAACAGATACGCAGTATTTT. It codes for CASSFRDRRTDTQYF.